This T cell receptor (beta chain) stems from a study of T cells in Graves' hyperthyroidism and ophthalmopathy. The germline V and J ends were trimmed by 5 bases and 7 bases, with 9 bases remaining between them. The CDR3 consists of 13 residues. RNA transcripts served as the template for amplifying TCR beta CDR3 regions. The HTBI primer set was used in a first-round RT-PCR of the TCR CDR3. MiXCR, run by TCRdb on the multiplex PCR reads, gives a single entry per CDR3 protein. The table has roughly 710,000 distinct CDR3 sequences, around 40% seen once. The study based diagnoses on clinical symptoms, serum thyroxine and TRAb, thyroid ultrasound and orbital computed tomography.

The sample comprised blood. The clonotype originates from a woman aged 40 to 50 with Graves' hyperthyroidism. The chain carries TRBV12-3 or TRBV12-4 and TRBJ1-6, with a possible D match to TRBD1 (5 bases). CDR3: CASSDSRNSPLHF. DNA for the CDR3: TGTGCCAGCAGTGACAGTAGGAATTCACCCCTCCACTTT.